Sequencing of this T cell receptor beta chain was carried out in a study of cytomegalovirus exposure and HLA in healthy donors. Findings and limits, study-wide: Cytomegalovirus association was assigned to approximately 160 TCR beta chains. It was taken for granted in presence/absence analyses that sequencing depth across donors was roughly uniform. Most TCR beta V segments were productive about 90% or about 30% of the time in an earlier analysis.

PCR was performed using 60 Vbeta and 13 Jbeta primers. Generated by immunoSEQ multiplex PCR, the TCRdb table keeps only in-frame clones and is missing some. The data show about 110,000 clones, roughly four fifths seen once. This CDR3 is built from 14 residues. Germline CDR1 SGHVS, CDR2 FQNEAQ. V lost 4 bases and J lost 5; bases outside the gene matches: 6. To note about this clone: The antigen is undetermined.

The sequencing sample was made of PBMCs. The sequence was collected from a man aged 50 to 59 in good health and CMV-seronegative. This chain connects TRBV7-8 to TRBJ2-5; 8 bases are shared with TRBD2. This chain's CDR3 is CASSSLTSAETQYF. CDR3 in DNA: TGTGCCAGCAGCTCGCTGACTAGCGCCGAGACCCAGTACTTC.